This T cell receptor beta chain was obtained from a study of brain T cells in children with intractable seizures. Study-wide results and caveats: Pre-surgery blood may have been undersampled, hiding some clones.

The CDR3 is 12 residues long. The germline CDR1 and CDR2 sequences are SGHRS and YFSETQ. V was cut by 0 bases and J by 6 bases, with 4 bases left in between. A note on this clone: Its matching antigen is unknown.

The time point is: blood from clinic visit 5 months post-surgery; TSC patient then seizure free. Before surgery, patients took at least one anti-epileptic drug. The assay was immunoSEQ multiplex PCR, and TCRdb's table has in-frame clones only and misses some. This repertoire shows around 340,000 clones, 93% found once; its top ten account for about 6%. The clonotype comes from a boy younger than two with tuberous sclerosis and intractable seizures. The specimen was peripheral blood, collected around 5 months after surgery. The gene calls are TRBV5-1 and TRBJ2-1; unclear D gene. The CDR3 DNA follows: TGCGCCAGCAGCTTGGACGGCAATGAGCAGTTCTTC. Amino acids: CASSLDGNEQFF.